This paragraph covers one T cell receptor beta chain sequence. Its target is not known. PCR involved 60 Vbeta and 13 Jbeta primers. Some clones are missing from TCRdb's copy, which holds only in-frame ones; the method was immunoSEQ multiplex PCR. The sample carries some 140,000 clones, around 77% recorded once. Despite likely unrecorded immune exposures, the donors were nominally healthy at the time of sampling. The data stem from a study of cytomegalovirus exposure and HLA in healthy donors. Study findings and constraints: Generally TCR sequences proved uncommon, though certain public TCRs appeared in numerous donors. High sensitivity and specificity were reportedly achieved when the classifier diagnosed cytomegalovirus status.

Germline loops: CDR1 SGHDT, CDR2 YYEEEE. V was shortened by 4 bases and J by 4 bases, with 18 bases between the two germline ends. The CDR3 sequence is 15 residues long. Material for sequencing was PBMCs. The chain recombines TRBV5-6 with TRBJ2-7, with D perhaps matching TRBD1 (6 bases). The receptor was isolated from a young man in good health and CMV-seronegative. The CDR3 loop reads CASSQTITGIYEQYF. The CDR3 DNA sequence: TGTGCCAGCAGCCAAACAATTACAGGGATATACGAGCAGTACTTC.